These 12 T cell receptor beta chains came from one sample sequenced in a study of blood T cell repertoires in COVID-19. Method: immunoSEQ multiplex PCR; TCRdb's copy keeps in-frame clones and lacks some. The repertoire holds 140,000 or so clones, around 86% seen once, with around 40% in the top ten. Material for sequencing was peripheral blood. Receptor source: a man aged 50 to 60 who had recovered from COVID-19.

The V call is TRBV5-6, the J call TRBJ2-2; D possibly corresponds to TRBD1 (6 bases). The CDR3 is 13 amino acids. Trimming stripped 7 bases from V and 1 base from J, with 8 bases between. Germline CDR1 is SGHDT and CDR2 is YYEEEE. CDR3 region: CASQGQNTGELFF. CDR3 in DNA: TGTGCCAGCCAGGGACAGAACACCGGGGAGCTGTTTTTT.

A single count supports this clone. CDR3 sequence: CASSQAGYEQYF. CDR3 coding DNA: TGTGCCAGCAGTCAAGCGGGGTACGAGCAGTACTTC. This chain connects TRBV5-4 to TRBJ2-7, with TRBD2 matching 7 bases. After removal of 5 bases from V and 4 bases from J, the junction contained 3 bases not matched to a gene. CDR1 is SGHNT and CDR2 is YYREEE in the germline V gene (reference sequence). The CDR3 totals 12 residues.

The V and J genes are TRBV12-3 or TRBV12-4 and TRBJ2-1, with TRBD2 matching over 7 bases. The CDR3 totals 12 residues. The V segment lost 5 bases and the J segment 10 bases; nucleotides outside the gene matches: 5. CDR3 loop: CASSPSGAEQFF. Here the CDR3 DNA reads TGTGCCAGCAGTCCCAGCGGGGCCGAGCAGTTCTTC.

Here the CDR3 DNA reads TGTGCCAGCAGCTACCGGGACAGGGGGGTTGGCTACACCTTC. Protein sequence: CASSYRDRGVGYTF. The chain links TRBV5-6 to TRBJ1-2; 11 positions match TRBD1. CDR3 size: 14 residues. Germline lookup yields CDR1 SGHDT and CDR2 YYEEEE. Trimming removed 3 bases from V and 7 bases from J; junction bases left unmatched: 5. Supplemented by reference TRBV5-6 and TRBJ1-2, the full variable domain reads DAGVTQSPTHLIKTRGQQVTLRCSPKSGHDTVSWYQQALGQGPQFIFQYYEEEERQRGNFPDRFSGHQFPNYSSELNVNALLLGDSALYLCASSYRDRGVGYTFGSGTRLTVV.

V gene TRBV7-2 combines with J gene TRBJ2-2, with 9 bases that match TRBD2. Per the germline V gene, CDR1 is SGHTA and CDR2 is FQGNSA. V lost 3 bases, J lost 0 bases, and 2 bases stayed unmatched. The CDR3 consists of 16 residues. The CDR3 loop reads CASSLLAGSNTGELFF. CDR3 DNA sequence: TGTGCCAGCAGCTTGCTAGCGGGGTCGAACACCGGGGAGCTGTTTTTT.

The genes are TRBV10-3 and TRBJ2-6, with D perhaps matching TRBD1 (6 bases). Germline CDR1 reads ENHRY; CDR2 reads SYGVKD. The V end was cut by 2 bases, the J end by 4 bases, with 15 bases between. This CDR3 is 17 amino acids long. This CDR3 is CAISEPPGGPGANVLTF. The DNA for the CDR3 is TGTGCCATCAGTGAGCCCCCTGGGGGCCCCGGGGCCAACGTCCTGACTTTC.

V gene TRBV18 combines with J gene TRBJ1-4, with 9 bases fitting TRBD1. The length of the CDR3 is 15 residues. From germline, CDR1 is KGHSH and CDR2 LQKENI. J was trimmed by 6 bases and V by 4 bases; bases with no gene match: 6. The CDR3 sequence: CASSRGQGLDEKLFF. The CDR3 DNA follows: TGTGCCAGCTCACGCGGACAGGGGTTGGATGAAAAACTGTTTTTT.

The rearrangement links TRBV13 to TRBJ1-3; possible D gene TRBD1, 6 bases. The V and J ends lost 4 bases and 0 bases respectively, with 7 bases between them. This CDR3 comprises 14 residues. CDR1 is PRHDT and CDR2 is FYEKMQ in the germline V gene (reference sequence). The CDR3 region has the DNA TGTGCCAGCAGCTGGACAGTCTCTGGAAACACCATATATTTT. This encodes CASSWTVSGNTIYF.

This clone was observed a single time. This chain links TRBV18 with TRBJ1-5; maybe TRBD1 (5 bases). V lost 4 bases, J lost 0 bases, and 7 bases lay in between. The CDR3 loop spans 14 amino acids. Germline CDR1 KGHSH, CDR2 LQKENI. DNA for the CDR3: TGTGCCAGCTCACAACAGGCTAGCAATCAGCCCCAGCATTTT. It is translated as CASSQQASNQPQHF.

The CDR3 is CASSGNRVDTEAFF. CDR3 coding DNA: TGTGCCAGCAGCGGGAACAGGGTAGATACTGAAGCTTTCTTT. The J gene is TRBJ1-1, the V gene TRBV9; D is perhaps TRBD1 (6 bases). Trimming shortened V by 3 bases and J by 5 bases, and 14 bases separated the two germline ends. Germline V lookup: CDR1 SGDLS, CDR2 YYNGEE. The CDR3 runs 14 residues.

This rearrangement joins TRBV6-2 or TRBV6-3 to TRBJ1-1; possible D gene TRBD1, 5 bases. The germline V and J ends were trimmed by 4 bases and 6 bases, with 12 bases remaining between them. Germline V CDR1 and CDR2: MNHEY, SVGEGT. The CDR3 runs 13 residues. The CDR3 nucleotides are TGTGCCAGCAGTTCAAGGGGTTGGGCTGAAGCTTTCTTT. It translates to CASSSRGWAEAFF.

The rearrangement links TRBV10-2 to TRBJ2-6, with 12 bases aligning to TRBD1. CDR3 size: 16 residues. Germline loops: CDR1 WSHSY, CDR2 SAAADI. The J segment lost 0 bases and the V segment lost 7 bases, leaving 1 base of the junction unmatched. The chain's CDR3 is CASTGQGASGANVLTF. The CDR3 nucleotides are TGCGCCAGCACGGGACAGGGGGCCTCTGGGGCCAACGTCCTGACTTTC.